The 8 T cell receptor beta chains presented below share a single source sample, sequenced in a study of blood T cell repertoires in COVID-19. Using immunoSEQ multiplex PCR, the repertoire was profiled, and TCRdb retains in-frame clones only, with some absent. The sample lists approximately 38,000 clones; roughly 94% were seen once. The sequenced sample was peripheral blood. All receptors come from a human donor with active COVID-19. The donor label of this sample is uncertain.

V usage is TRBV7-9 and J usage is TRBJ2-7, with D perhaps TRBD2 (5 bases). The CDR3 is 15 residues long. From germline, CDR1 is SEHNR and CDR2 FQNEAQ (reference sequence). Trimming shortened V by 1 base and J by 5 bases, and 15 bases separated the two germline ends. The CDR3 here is CASSLGVRVSDEQYF. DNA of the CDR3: TGTGCCAGCAGCTTAGGGGTGCGGGTTTCCGACGAGCAGTACTTC. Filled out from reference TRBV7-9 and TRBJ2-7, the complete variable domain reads DTGVSQNPRHKITKRGQNVTFRCDPISEHNRLYWYRQTLGQGPEFLTYFQNEAQLEKSRLLSDRFSAERPKGSFSTLEIQRTEQGDSAMYLCASSLGVRVSDEQYFGPGTRLTVT.

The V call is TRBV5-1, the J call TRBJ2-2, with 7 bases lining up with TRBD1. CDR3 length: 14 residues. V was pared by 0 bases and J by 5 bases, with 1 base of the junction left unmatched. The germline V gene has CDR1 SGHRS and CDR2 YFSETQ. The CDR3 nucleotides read TGCGCCAGCAGCTTGGGACAGGGTACCGGGGAGCTGTTTTTT. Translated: CASSLGQGTGELFF. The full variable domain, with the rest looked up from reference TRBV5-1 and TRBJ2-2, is KAGVTQTPRYLIKTRGQQVTLSCSPISGHRSVSWYQQTPGQGLQFLFEYFSETQRNKGNFPGRFSGRQFSNSRSEMNVSTLELGDSALYLCASSLGQGTGELFFGEGSRLTVL.

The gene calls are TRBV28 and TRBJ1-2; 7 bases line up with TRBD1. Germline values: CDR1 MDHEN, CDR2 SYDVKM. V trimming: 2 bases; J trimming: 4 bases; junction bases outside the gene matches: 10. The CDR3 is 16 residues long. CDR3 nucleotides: TGTGCCAGCAGTTTAACACAACCAACAGGGGCCTATGGCTACACCTTC. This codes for CASSLTQPTGAYGYTF.

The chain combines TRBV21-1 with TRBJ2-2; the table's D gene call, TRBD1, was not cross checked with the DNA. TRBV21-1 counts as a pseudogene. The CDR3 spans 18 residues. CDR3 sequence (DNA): TGTGCCAGCAGCATCCTGACCTCCTTGGGGACAGACACCGGGGAGCTGTTTTTT. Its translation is CASSILTSLGTDTGELFF.

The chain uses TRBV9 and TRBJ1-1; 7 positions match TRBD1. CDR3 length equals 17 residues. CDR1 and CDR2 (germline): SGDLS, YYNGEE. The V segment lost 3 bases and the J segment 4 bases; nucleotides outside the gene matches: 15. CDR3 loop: CASSASKNPQGSTEAFF. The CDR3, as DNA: TGTGCCAGCAGCGCCTCAAAGAACCCACAGGGGAGCACTGAAGCTTTCTTT.

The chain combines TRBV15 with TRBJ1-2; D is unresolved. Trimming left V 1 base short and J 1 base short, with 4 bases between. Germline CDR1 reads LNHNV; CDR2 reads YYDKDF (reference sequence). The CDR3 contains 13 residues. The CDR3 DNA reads TGTGCCACCAGCAGAGGCGGTAACTATGGCTACACCTTC. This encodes CATSRGGNYGYTF.

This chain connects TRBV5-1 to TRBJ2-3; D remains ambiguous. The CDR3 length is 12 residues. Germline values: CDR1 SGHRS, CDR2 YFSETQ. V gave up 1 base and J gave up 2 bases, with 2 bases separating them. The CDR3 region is CASSLYTDTQYF. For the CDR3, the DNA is TGCGCCAGCAGCTTGTACACAGATACGCAGTATTTT.

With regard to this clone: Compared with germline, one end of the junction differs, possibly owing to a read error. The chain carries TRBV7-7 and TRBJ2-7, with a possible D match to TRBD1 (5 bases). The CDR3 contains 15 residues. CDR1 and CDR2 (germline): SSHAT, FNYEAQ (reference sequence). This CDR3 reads CASSPRPGLTYEQYF. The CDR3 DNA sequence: TGTGCTAGCAGCCCTCGCCCAGGGCTTACCTACGAGCAGTACTTC.